This TCR beta chain came from a study of cytomegalovirus exposure and HLA in healthy donors. The PCR had 60 Vbeta and 13 Jbeta primers. Some clones are missing from TCRdb's copy, which holds only in-frame ones; the method was immunoSEQ multiplex PCR. This sample has under 200,000 clones, with around 85% found just once. The TCR comes from a man aged 18 to 30 in good health and CMV-seropositive. Source material: PBMCs.

CDR3 in amino acids: CASSIGSAYNEQFF. The CDR3 bases are TGTGCCAGTAGTATAGGATCAGCCTACAATGAGCAGTTCTTC. V is TRBV19 and J is TRBJ2-1; no definite D call. Germline CDR1 and CDR2: LNHDA and SQIVND (reference sequence). Trimming cost V 1 base and J 2 bases, with 6 bases left between them. CDR3 length: 14 residues.